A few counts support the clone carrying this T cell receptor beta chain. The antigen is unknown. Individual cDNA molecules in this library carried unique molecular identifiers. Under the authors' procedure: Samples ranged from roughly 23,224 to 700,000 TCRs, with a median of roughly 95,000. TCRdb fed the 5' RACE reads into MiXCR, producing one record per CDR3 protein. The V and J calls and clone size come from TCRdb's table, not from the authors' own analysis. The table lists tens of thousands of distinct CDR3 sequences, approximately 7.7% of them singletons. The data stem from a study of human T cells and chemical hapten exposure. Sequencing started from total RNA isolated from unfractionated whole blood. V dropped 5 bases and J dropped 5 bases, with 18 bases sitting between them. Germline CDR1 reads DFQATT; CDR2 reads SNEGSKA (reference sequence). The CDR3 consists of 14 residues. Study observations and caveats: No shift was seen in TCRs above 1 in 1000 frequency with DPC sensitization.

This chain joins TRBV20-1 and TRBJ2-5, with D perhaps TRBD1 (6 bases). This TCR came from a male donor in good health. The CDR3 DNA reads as TGCAGTGCTCCTCGGCCAGGGGTAGGGGAGACCCAGTACTTC. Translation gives CSAPRPGVGETQYF.